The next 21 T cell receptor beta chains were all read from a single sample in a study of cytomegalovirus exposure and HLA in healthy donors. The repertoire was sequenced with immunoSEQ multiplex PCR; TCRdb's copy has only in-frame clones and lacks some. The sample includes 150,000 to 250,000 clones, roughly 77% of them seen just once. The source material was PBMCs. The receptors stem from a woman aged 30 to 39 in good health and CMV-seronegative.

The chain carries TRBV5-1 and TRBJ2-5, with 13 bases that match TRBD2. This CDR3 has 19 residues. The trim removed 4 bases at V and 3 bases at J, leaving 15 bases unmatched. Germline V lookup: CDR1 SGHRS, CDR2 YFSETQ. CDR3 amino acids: CASSQARTSGLAGEETQYF. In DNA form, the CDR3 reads TGCGCCAGCAGCCAAGCGCGGACTTCAGGACTAGCGGGAGAAGAGACCCAGTACTTC.

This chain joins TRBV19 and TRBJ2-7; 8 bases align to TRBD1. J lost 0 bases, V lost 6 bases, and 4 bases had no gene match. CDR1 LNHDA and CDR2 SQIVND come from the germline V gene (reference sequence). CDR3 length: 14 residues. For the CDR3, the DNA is TGTGCCAGTAGGCGGGACAGGAGCTCCTACGAGCAGTACTTC. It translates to CASRRDRSSYEQYF.

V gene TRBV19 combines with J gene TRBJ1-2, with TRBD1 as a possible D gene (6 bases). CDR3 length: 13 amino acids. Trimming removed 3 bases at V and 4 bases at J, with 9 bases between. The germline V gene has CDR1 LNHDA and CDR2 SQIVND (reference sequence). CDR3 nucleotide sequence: TGTGCCAGTAGTATGCAGGGGCCCTATGGCTACACCTTC. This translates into CASSMQGPYGYTF.

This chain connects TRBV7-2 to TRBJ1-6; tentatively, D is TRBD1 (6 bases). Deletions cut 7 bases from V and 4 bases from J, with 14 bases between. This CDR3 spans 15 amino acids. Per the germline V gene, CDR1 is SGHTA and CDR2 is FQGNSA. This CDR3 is CASTPGQNYNSPLHF. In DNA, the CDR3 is TGTGCCAGCACCCCTGGACAGAATTATAATTCACCCCTCCACTTT.

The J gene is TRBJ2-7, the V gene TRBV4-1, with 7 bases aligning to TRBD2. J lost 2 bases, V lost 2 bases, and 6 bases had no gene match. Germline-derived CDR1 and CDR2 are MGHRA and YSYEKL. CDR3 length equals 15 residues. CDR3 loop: CASSQNGGTPYEQYF. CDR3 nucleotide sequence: TGCGCCAGCAGCCAAAACGGGGGGACCCCCTACGAGCAGTACTTC.

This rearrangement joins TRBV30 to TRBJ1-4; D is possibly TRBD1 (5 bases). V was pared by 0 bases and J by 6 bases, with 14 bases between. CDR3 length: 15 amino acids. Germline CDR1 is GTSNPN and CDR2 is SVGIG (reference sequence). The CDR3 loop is CAWSVPGRTDEKLFF. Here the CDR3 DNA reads TGTGCCTGGAGTGTACCAGGGCGGACGGATGAAAAACTGTTTTTT. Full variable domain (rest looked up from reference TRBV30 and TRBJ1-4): SQTIHQWPATLVQPVGSPLSLECTVEGTSNPNLYWYRQAAGRGLQLLFYSVGIGQISSEVPQNLSASRPQDRQFILSSKKLLLSDSGFYLCAWSVPGRTDEKLFFGSGTQLSVL.

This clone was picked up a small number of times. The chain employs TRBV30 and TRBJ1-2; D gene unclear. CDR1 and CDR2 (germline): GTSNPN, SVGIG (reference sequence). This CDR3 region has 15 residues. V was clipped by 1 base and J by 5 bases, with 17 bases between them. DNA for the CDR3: TGTGCCTGGAGTGAGCTCGGGGTCTCCTTTTATGGCTACACCTTC. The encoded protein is CAWSELGVSFYGYTF.

CDR3 loop: CASTQGEPEAFF. DNA of the CDR3: TGTGCCAGCACTCAGGGGGAGCCTGAAGCTTTCTTT. The genes are TRBV25-1 and TRBJ1-1, with 7 bases identical to TRBD1. V was pared by 7 bases and J by 6 bases, with 5 bases of the junction left unmatched. Germline V gene sequence: CDR1 MGHDK, CDR2 SYGVNS. This CDR3 spans 12 amino acids. Filled out from reference TRBV25-1 and TRBJ1-1, the complete variable domain reads EADIYQTPRYLVIGTGKKITLECSQTMGHDKMYWYQQDPGMELHLIHYSYGVNSTEKGDLSSESTVSRIRTEHFPLTLESARPSHTSQYLCASTQGEPEAFFGQGTRLTVV.

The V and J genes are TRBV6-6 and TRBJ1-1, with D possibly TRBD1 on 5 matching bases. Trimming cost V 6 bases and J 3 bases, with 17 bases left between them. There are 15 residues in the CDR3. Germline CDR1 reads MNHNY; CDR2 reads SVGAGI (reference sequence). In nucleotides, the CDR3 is TGTGCCAGCAGCACCCACCTCCGCAGGGACACTGAAGCTTTCTTT. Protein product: CASSTHLRRDTEAFF.

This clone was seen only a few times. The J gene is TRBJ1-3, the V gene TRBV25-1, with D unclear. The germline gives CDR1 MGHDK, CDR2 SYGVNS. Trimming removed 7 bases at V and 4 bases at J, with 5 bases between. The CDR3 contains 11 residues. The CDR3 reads CASMRGNTIYF. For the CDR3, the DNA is TGTGCCAGCATGCGAGGAAACACCATATATTTT.

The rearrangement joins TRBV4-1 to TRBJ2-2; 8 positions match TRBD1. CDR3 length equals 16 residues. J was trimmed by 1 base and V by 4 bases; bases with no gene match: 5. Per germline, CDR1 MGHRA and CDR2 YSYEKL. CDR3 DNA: TGCGCCAGCAGCCTCCGGACAGGGCTGAACACCGGGGAGCTGTTTTTT. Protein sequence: CASSLRTGLNTGELFF.

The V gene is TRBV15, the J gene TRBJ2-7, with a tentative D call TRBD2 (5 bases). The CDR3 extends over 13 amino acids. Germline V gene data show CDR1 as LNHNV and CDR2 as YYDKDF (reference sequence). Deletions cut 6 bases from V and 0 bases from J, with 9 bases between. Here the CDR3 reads CATRDSPSYEQYF. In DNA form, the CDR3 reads TGTGCCACCAGGGACTCCCCCTCCTACGAGCAGTACTTC.

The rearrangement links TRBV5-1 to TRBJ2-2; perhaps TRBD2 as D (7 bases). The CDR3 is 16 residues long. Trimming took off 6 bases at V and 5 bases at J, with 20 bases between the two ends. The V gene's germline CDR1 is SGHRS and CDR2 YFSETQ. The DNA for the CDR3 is TGCGCCAGCACCAAAGGGGGGGAGTATAATACCGGGGAGCTGTTTTTT. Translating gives CASTKGGEYNTGELFF. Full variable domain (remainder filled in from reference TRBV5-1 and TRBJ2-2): KAGVTQTPRYLIKTRGQQVTLSCSPISGHRSVSWYQQTPGQGLQFLFEYFSETQRNKGNFPGRFSGRQFSNSRSEMNVSTLELGDSALYLCASTKGGEYNTGELFFGEGSRLTVL.

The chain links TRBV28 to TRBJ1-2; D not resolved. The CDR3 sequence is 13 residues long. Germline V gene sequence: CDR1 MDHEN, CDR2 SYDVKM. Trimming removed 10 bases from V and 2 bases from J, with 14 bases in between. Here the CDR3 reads CANSPNRNYGYTF. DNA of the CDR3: TGTGCCAATAGCCCCAATAGAAACTATGGCTACACCTTC.

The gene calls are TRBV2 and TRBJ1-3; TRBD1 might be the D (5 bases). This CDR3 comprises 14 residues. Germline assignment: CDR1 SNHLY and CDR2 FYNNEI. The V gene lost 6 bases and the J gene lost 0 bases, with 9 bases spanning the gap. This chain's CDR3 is CASRQESSGNTIYF. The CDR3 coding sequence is TGTGCCAGCAGACAGGAGTCCTCTGGAAACACCATATATTTT.

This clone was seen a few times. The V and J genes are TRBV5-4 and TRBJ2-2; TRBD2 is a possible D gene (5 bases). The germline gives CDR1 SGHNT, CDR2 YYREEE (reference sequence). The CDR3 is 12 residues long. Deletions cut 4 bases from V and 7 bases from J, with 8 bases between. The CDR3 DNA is TGTGCCAGCAGCCACGGAGGCGGGGAGCTGTTTTTT. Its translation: CASSHGGGELFF.

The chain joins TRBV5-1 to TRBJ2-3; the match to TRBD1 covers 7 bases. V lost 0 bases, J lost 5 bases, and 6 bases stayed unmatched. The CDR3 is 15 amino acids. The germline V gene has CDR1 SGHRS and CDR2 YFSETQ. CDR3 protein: CASSLATGLVDTQYF. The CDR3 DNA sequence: TGCGCCAGCAGCTTGGCGACAGGGCTGGTAGATACGCAGTATTTT.

The CDR3 nucleotides are TGTGCCAGCAGCCCCCGGCGGGGGGACAGGGCTAACAATGAGCAGTTCTTC. Protein sequence: CASSPRRGDRANNEQFF. The V gene is TRBV7-9, the J gene TRBJ2-1; D may be TRBD1 (9 bases). The CDR3 consists of 17 residues. In germline, CDR1 is SEHNR, CDR2 FQNEAQ (reference sequence). The ends were cut back, 5 bases at V and 5 bases at J, with 22 bases in the middle.

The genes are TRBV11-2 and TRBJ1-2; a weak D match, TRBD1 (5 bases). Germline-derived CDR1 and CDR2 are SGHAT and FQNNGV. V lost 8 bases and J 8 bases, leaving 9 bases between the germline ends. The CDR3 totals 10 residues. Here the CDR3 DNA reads TGTGCCAGCGGTTGGACAGGCTACACCTTC. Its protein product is CASGWTGYTF.

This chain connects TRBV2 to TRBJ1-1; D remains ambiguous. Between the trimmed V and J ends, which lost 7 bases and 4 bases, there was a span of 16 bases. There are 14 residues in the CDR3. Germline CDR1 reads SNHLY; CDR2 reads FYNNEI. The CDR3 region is CASMRNSISTEAFF. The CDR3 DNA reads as TGTGCCAGCATGCGTAATTCCATATCCACTGAAGCTTTCTTT.

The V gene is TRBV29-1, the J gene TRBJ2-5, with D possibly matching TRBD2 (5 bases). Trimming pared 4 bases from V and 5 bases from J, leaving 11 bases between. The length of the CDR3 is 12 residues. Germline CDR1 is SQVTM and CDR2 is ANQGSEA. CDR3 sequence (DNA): TGCAGCGTTGTGTCCGGGATTGAGACCCAGTACTTC. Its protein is CSVVSGIETQYF.